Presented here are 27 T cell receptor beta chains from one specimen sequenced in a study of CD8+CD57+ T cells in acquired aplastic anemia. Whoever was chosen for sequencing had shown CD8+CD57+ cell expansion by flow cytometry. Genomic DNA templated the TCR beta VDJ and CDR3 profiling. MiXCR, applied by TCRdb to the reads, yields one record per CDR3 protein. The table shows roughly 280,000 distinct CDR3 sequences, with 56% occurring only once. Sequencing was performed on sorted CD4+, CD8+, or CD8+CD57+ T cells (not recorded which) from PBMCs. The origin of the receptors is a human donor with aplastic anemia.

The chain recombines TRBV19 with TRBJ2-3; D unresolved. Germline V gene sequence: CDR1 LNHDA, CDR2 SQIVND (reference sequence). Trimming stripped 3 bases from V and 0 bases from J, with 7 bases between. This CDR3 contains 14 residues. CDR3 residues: CASSMWGSTDTQYF. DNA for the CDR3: TGTGCCAGTAGTATGTGGGGAAGCACAGATACGCAGTATTTT. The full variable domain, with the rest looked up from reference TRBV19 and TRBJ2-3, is DGGITQSPKYLFRKEGQNVTLSCEQNLNHDAMYWYRQDPGQGLRLIYYSQIVNDFQKGDIAEGYSVSREKKESFPLTVTSAQKNPTAFYLCASSMWGSTDTQYFGPGTRLTVL.

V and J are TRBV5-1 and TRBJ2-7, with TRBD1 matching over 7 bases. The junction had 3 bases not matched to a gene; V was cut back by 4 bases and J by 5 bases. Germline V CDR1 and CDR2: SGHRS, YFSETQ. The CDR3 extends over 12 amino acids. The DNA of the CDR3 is TGCGCCAGCAGCACCACAGGGGACGAGCAGTACTTC. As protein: CASSTTGDEQYF.

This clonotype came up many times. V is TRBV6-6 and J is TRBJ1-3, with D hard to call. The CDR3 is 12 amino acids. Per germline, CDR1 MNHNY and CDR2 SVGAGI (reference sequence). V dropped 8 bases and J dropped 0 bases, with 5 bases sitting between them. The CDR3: CASEGSGNTIYF. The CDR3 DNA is TGTGCCAGCGAGGGCTCTGGAAACACCATATATTTT.

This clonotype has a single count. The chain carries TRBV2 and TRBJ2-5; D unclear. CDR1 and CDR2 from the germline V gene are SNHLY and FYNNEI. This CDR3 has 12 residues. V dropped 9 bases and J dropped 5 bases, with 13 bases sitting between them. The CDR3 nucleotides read TGTGCCAGAGGGCAGTACTTGGAGACCCAGTACTTC. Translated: CARGQYLETQYF.

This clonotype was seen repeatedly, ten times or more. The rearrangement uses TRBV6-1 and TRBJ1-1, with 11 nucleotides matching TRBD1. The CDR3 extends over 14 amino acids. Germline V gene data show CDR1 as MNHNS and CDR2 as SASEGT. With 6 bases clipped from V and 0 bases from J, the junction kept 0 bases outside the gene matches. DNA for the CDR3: TGTGCCAGCAGGGGACAGGGGGTGAACACTGAAGCTTTCTTT. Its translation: CASRGQGVNTEAFF.

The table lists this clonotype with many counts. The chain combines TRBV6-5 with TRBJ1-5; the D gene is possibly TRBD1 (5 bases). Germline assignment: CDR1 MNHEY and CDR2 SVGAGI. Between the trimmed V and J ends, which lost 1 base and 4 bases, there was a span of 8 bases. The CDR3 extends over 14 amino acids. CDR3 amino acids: CASSYYRGNQPQHF. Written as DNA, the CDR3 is TGTGCCAGCAGTTACTATCGGGGGAATCAGCCCCAGCATTTT.

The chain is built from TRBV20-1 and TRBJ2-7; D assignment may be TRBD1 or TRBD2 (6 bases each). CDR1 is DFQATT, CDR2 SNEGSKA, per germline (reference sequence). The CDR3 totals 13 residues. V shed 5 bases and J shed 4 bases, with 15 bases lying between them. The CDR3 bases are TGCAGTGCTCGGGGGCGGAAGGATTACGAGCAGTACTTC. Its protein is CSARGRKDYEQYF.

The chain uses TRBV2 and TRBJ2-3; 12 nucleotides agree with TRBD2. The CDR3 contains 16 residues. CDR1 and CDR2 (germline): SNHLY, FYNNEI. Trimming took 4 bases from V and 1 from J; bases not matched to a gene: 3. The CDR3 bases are TGTGCCAGCAGTGGGCTAGCGGGAGGGGGCACAGATACGCAGTATTTT. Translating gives CASSGLAGGGTDTQYF.

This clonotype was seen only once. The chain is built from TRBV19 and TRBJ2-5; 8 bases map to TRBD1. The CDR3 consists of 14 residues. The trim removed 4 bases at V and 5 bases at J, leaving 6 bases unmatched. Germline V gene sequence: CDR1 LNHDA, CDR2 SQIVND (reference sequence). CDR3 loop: CASSSGQGYETQYF. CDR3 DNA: TGTGCCAGTAGTAGCGGACAGGGTTACGAGACCCAGTACTTC.

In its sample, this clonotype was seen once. The CDR3 reads CASSANGGVLGYTF. The CDR3, as DNA: TGTGCCAGCAGCGCCAATGGGGGTGTGTTGGGCTACACCTTC. The V and J genes are TRBV9 and TRBJ1-2, with TRBD1 as a possible D gene (5 bases). V shed 3 bases and J shed 8 bases, with 17 bases lying between them. The CDR3 length is 14 residues. Looked up from germline, CDR1 is SGDLS and CDR2 is YYNGEE.

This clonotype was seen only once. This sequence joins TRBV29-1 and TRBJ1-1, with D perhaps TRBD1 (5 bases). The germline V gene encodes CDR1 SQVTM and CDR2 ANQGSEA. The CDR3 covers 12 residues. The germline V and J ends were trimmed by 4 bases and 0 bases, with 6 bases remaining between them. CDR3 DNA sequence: TGCAGCGTTGGACAGTTGAACACTGAAGCTTTCTTT. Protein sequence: CSVGQLNTEAFF. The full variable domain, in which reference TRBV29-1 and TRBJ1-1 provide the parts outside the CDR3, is SAVISQKPSRDICQRGTSLTIQCQVDSQVTMMFWYRQQPGQSLTLIATANQGSEATYESGFVIDKFPISRPNLTFSTLTVSNMSPEDSSIYLCSVGQLNTEAFFGQGTRLTVV.

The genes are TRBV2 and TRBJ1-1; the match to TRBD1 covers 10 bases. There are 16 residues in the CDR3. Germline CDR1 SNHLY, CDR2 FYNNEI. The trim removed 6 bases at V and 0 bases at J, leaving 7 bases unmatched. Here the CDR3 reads CASRHDRGRMNTEAFF. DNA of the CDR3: TGTGCCAGCAGACACGACAGGGGGCGCATGAACACTGAAGCTTTCTTT. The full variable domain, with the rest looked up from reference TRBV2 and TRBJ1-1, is EPEVTQTPSHQVTQMGQEVILRCVPISNHLYFYWYRQILGQKVEFLVSFYNNEISEKSEIFDDQFSVERPDGSNFTLKIRSTKLEDSAMYFCASRHDRGRMNTEAFFGQGTRLTVV.

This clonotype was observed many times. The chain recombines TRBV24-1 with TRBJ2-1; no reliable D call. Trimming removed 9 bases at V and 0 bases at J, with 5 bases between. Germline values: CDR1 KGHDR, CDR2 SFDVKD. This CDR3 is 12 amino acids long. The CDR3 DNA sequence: TGTGCCACCGGTAGCTCCTACAATGAGCAGTTCTTC. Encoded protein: CATGSSYNEQFF.

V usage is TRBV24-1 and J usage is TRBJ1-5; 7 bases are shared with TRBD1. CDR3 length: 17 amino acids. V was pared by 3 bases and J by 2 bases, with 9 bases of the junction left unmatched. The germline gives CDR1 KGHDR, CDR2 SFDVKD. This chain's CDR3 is CATSDRPRGSGNQPQHF. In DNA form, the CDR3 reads TGTGCCACCAGTGATCGACCCAGGGGGAGCGGCAATCAGCCCCAGCATTTT.

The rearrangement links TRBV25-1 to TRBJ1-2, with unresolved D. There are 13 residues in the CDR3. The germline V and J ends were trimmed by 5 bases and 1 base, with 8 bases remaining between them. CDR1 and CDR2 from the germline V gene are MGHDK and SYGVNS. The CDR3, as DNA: TGTGCCAGCAGTTTAGGGCTTAACTATGGCTACACCTTC. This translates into CASSLGLNYGYTF.

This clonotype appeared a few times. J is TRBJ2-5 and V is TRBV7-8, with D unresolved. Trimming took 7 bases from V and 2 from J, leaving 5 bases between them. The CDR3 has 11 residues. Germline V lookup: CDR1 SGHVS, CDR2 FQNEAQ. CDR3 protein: CASTLQETQYF. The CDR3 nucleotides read TGTGCCAGCACATTACAAGAGACCCAGTACTTC.

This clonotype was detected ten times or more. The CDR3 spells CASSFGWNQPQHF. The CDR3 nucleotides read TGTGCCAGCAGTTTCGGGTGGAATCAGCCCCAGCATTTT. This chain connects TRBV12-3 or TRBV12-4 to TRBJ1-5; D remains ambiguous. The CDR3 runs 13 residues. The germline V and J ends were trimmed by 3 bases and 4 bases, with 7 bases remaining between them.

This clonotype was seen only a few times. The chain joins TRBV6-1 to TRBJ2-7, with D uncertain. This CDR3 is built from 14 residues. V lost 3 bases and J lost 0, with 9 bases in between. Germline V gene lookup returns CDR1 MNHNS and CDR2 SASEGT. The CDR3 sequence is CASSDGPGSYEQYF. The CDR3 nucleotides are TGTGCCAGCAGTGATGGGCCAGGCTCCTACGAGCAGTACTTC.

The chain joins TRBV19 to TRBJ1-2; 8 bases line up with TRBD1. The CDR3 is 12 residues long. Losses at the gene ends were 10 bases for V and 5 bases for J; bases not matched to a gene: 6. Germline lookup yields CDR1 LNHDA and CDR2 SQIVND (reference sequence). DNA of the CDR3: TGTGCCATTTCACAGGGGGGGTATGGCTACACCTTC. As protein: CAISQGGYGYTF.

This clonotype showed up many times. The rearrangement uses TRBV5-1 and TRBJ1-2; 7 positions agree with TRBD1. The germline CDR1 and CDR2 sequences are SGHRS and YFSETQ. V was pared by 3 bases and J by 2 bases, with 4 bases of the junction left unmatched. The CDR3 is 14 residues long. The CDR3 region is CASSSGTDNYGYTF. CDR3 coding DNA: TGCGCCAGCAGCTCAGGGACAGACAACTATGGCTACACCTTC.

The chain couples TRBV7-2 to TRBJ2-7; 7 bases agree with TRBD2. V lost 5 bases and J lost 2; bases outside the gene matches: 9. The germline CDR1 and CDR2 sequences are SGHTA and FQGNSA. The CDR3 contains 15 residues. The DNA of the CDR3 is TGTGCCAGCAGCGTAAGGGCTAGCGGTCCCTACGAGCAGTACTTC. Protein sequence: CASSVRASGPYEQYF.

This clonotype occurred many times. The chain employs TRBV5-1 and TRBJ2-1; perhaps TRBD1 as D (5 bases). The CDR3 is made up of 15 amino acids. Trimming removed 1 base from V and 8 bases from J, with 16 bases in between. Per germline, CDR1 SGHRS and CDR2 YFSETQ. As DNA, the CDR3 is TGCGCCAGCAGCTTGAACGGCAGGGATGATGATGAGCAGTTCTTC. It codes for CASSLNGRDDDEQFF.

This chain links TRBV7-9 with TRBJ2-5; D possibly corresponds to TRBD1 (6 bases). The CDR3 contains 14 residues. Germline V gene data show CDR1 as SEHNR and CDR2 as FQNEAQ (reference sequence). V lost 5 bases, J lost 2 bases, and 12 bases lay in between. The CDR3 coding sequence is TGTGCCAGCAGCGGGCGACAGGAGCAAGAGACCCAGTACTTC. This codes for CASSGRQEQETQYF. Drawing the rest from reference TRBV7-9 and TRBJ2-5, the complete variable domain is DTGVSQNPRHKITKRGQNVTFRCDPISEHNRLYWYRQTLGQGPEFLTYFQNEAQLEKSRLLSDRFSAERPKGSFSTLEIQRTEQGDSAMYLCASSGRQEQETQYFGPGTRLLVL.

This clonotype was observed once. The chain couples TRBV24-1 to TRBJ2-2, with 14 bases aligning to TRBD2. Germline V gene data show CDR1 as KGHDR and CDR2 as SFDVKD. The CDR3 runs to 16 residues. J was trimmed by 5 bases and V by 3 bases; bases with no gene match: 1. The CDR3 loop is CATSDRTSGGTGELFF. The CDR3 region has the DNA TGTGCCACCAGTGATCGGACTAGCGGGGGGACCGGGGAGCTGTTTTTT.

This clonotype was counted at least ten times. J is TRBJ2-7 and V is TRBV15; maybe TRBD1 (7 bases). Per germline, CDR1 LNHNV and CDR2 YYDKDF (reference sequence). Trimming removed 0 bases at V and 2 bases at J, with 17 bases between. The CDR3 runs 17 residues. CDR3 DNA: TGTGCCACCAGCAGAGATTTTCTAGCGCAGGGGGCCTACGAGCAGTACTTC. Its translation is CATSRDFLAQGAYEQYF.

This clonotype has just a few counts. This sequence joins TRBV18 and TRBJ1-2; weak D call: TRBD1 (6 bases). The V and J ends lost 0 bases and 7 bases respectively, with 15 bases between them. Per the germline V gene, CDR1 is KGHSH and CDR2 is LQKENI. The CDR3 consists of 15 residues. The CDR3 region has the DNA TGTGCCAGCTCACCACCGCAGGGGCATGATAGTGGCTACACCTTC. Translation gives CASSPPQGHDSGYTF.

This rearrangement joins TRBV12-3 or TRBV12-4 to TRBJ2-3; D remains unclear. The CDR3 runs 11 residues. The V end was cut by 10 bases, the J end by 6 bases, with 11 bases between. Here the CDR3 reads CATALGDTQYF. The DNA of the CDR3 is TGTGCCACCGCCCTTGGGGATACGCAGTATTTT.